This entry lists 5 T cell receptor beta chains sequenced from one sample in a study of molecular identifiers for immune sequencing clone quantification. TCRdb passed the PCR reads through MiXCR, listing each CDR3 protein once. The sample carries about 640,000 distinct CDR3 sequences, roughly 21% recorded once. The sequencing input was naive CD8+ T cells from blood, with Jurkat cell RNA spiked in. Indicated subset: FACS-sorted CD8+CD4-CCR7+CD45RA+ naive T cells. The receptors stem from a human donor in good health. Some libraries in this study had Jurkat cell RNA spiked in.

About this clonotype: A much more abundant neighbour one base away suggests this may be a read error. This chain links TRBV11-2 with TRBJ2-7; D not resolved. Germline V gene data show CDR1 as SGHAT and CDR2 as FQNNGV. The V end was cut by 2 bases, the J end by 11 bases, with 16 bases between. The CDR3 runs to 13 residues. In nucleotides, the CDR3 is TGTGCCAGCAGCTTAACACGGCACGGTGAGAAGTACTTC. Its protein is CASSLTRHGEKYF.

Comment on this clonotype: Since a much larger clone is just one base distant, this may be a read error. This sequence joins TRBV7-6 and TRBJ1-1; 9 bases are shared with TRBD1. CDR3 size: 18 residues. Germline CDR1 reads SGHVS; CDR2 reads FNYEAQ. The CDR3 DNA is TGTGCCAGCAGCTTAGCGCTCTATATAGGACAGGGGAACACTGGAGCTTTCTTT. This codes for CASSLALYIGQGNTGAFF.

The chain employs TRBV14 and TRBJ2-2, with 8 bases aligning to TRBD2. Germline-derived CDR1 and CDR2 are SGHDN and FVKESK. Unmatched junction bases numbered 7, after V lost 1 base and J lost 6 bases. The CDR3 consists of 16 residues. CDR3 bases: TGTGCCAGCAGCCAAGTCCTGCGGGGGGCGGCCGGGGAGCTGTTTTTT. Translated: CASSQVLRGAAGELFF.

This clonotype was seen many times. This chain connects TRBV7-6 to TRBJ2-5, with 14 nucleotides matching TRBD2. Germline CDR1 reads SGHVS; CDR2 reads FNYEAQ. Trimming at V came to 1 base and at J to 4 bases, leaving 14 bases not matched to a gene. The CDR3 is 20 residues long. This CDR3 reads CASSLEPPTSGRDGGETQYF. CDR3 DNA sequence: TGTGCCAGCAGCTTAGAACCCCCGACTAGCGGGAGGGATGGGGGAGAGACCCAGTACTTC.

On this clonotype itself: Being one base from a much bigger clone, this may be a read error. The CDR3, as DNA: TGTGCCAGCAGTCCCTGGAGTAGGCCGACCGACAGCTCCTACGAGCAGTGCTTC. Protein product: CASSPWSRPTDSSYEQCF. The chain joins TRBV27 to TRBJ2-7, with D perhaps matching TRBD1 (5 bases). Per the germline V gene, CDR1 is MNHEY and CDR2 is SMNVEV (reference sequence). The length of the CDR3 is 18 residues.